Included here is one T cell receptor beta chain sequence, with context. Method: immunoSEQ multiplex PCR; TCRdb's copy keeps in-frame clones and lacks some. The table has under 7,500 clones, 50% to 70% seen once. V was pared by 3 bases and J by 7 bases, with 12 bases of the junction left unmatched. CDR3 length: 15 residues. Germline V gene sequence: CDR1 GTSNPN, CDR2 SVGIG (reference sequence). The data originate from a study of neoadjuvant anti-PD-1 for oral cavity cancer. Study background: Patients without progression got a fourth dose around day 43.

The sequencing here drew on tumor tissue, taken before nivolumab (anti-PD-1) treatment. V usage is TRBV30 and J usage is TRBJ2-1; 7 bases map to TRBD2. This receptor was obtained from a person aged 40 to 85 with oral cavity squamous cell carcinoma. In DNA, the CDR3 is TGTGCCTGGAGCGCTCTTGGCGGGAGAATAAATGAGCAGTTCTTC. Protein sequence: CAWSALGGRINEQFF.